The present entry profiles one T cell receptor (beta chain) with its context. Its specificity is not known. The V gene's germline CDR1 is SGHVS and CDR2 FQNEAQ. V gave up 5 bases and J gave up 0 bases, with 11 bases separating them. The CDR3 consists of 15 residues. The data belong to a study of T cell responses to AZD1222 COVID-19 vaccine. General study results and limits: Once two AZD1222 doses were given, Spike-specific TCR breadth and depth went up. White British ancestry dominated among donors, who included more females, and clonal diversity was possibly underestimated.

Data came from immunoSEQ multiplex PCR; TCRdb stores just in-frame clones and leaves some out. The top ten clones hold roughly 1.4% of a sample with fewer than 100,000 clones, roughly 90% of them seen once. The source is an adult who received the AZD1222 COVID-19 vaccine. Sequenced here: peripheral blood, sampled 28 days after the second AZD1222 dose. The V call is TRBV7-8, the J call TRBJ2-4, with unresolved D. The CDR3 sequence: CASSAPLEAKNIQYF. Here the CDR3 DNA reads TGTGCCAGCAGCGCCCCCCTGGAAGCCAAAAACATTCAGTACTTC.